This passage covers 12 T cell receptor beta chains from one sample sequenced in a study of blood T cell repertoires in COVID-19. Generated by immunoSEQ multiplex PCR, the TCRdb table keeps only in-frame clones and is missing some. The repertoire includes around 200,000 clones, 88% of them detected once, and under 2% sits in the top ten. The sequenced material came from peripheral blood. The receptors stem from a man aged 18-30 years with active or convalescent COVID-19.

This rearrangement joins TRBV5-1 to TRBJ1-3; tentative D call: TRBD1 (6 bases). The length of the CDR3 is 14 residues. The V and J ends lost 5 bases and 2 bases respectively, with 11 bases between them. Germline V gene sequence: CDR1 SGHRS, CDR2 YFSETQ. CDR3 region: CASRLRGTGNTIYF. DNA of the CDR3: TGCGCCAGCAGGCTGAGGGGGACTGGAAACACCATATATTTT.

The chain couples TRBV11-2 to TRBJ2-5; 8 positions agree with TRBD2. Germline CDR1 SGHAT, CDR2 FQNNGV. Losses at the gene ends were 5 bases for V and 2 bases for J; bases not matched to a gene: 7. The CDR3 length is 15 residues. CDR3 DNA sequence: TGTGCCAGCAGCCAAACGGGACTAGAGCAAGAGACCCAGTACTTC. Its translation: CASSQTGLEQETQYF.

The genes are TRBV11-2 and TRBJ2-3; 9 bases are a match to TRBD2. The ends lost 4 bases at V and 2 bases at J; junction bases unmatched: 10. Germline V CDR1 and CDR2: SGHAT, FQNNGV. The CDR3 runs 17 residues. DNA of the CDR3: TGTGCCAGCAGCTCTAGGGCCAGCGGGGGGTTCACAGATACGCAGTATTTT. Translation: CASSSRASGGFTDTQYF.

Only one count was recorded for this clone. J is TRBJ2-3 and V is TRBV19; D possibly corresponds to TRBD1 (5 bases). Germline values: CDR1 LNHDA, CDR2 SQIVND (reference sequence). The length of the CDR3 is 15 residues. The V and J ends lost 4 bases and 0 bases respectively, with 11 bases between them. The CDR3 DNA follows: TGTGCCAGTAGTAATCTTGCAGGGAGCACAGATACGCAGTATTTT. Translated: CASSNLAGSTDTQYF.

V and J are TRBV30 and TRBJ1-4; D perhaps matches TRBD1 (5 bases). Germline V gene lookup returns CDR1 GTSNPN and CDR2 SVGIG (reference sequence). The V gene lost 3 bases and the J gene lost 7 bases, with 15 bases spanning the gap. This CDR3 contains 14 residues. The CDR3 DNA is TGTGCCTGGAGCCGGGGACTACTTAGTGAAAAACTGTTTTTT. Translating it yields CAWSRGLLSEKLFF.

This chain uses TRBV12-5 with TRBJ1-5; 7 bases align to TRBD1. Unmatched junction bases numbered 5, after V lost 6 bases and J lost 3 bases. Germline assignment: CDR1 LGHNT and CDR2 FRNRAP. The CDR3 is 14 amino acids. As DNA, the CDR3 is TGTGCTAGTGGGCCCGGACAGGTCAATCAGCCCCAGCATTTT. Translating it yields CASGPGQVNQPQHF.

The chain recombines TRBV5-6 with TRBJ1-2, with D hard to call. The CDR3 spans 14 residues. CDR1 SGHDT and CDR2 YYEEEE come from the germline V gene. V was cut by 0 bases and J by 4 bases, with 10 bases left in between. In DNA, the CDR3 is TGTGCCAGCAGCTTGGCACGGTACCTCTATGGCTACACCTTC. It yields the protein CASSLARYLYGYTF.

The rearrangement uses TRBV29-1 and TRBJ1-1; D remains unclear. Between the trimmed V and J ends, which lost 3 bases and 9 bases, there was a span of 11 bases. This CDR3 spans 11 amino acids. Per the germline V gene, CDR1 is SQVTM and CDR2 is ANQGSEA. The CDR3 region is CSVDRQYKAFF. CDR3 nucleotides: TGCAGCGTTGATCGCCAGTATAAAGCTTTCTTT.

This clone showed up just a few times. This chain uses TRBV5-4 with TRBJ1-1; tentative D call: TRBD1 (5 bases). Trimming pared 4 bases from V and 4 bases from J, leaving 11 bases between. This CDR3 is built from 13 residues. CDR1 and CDR2 (germline): SGHNT, YYREEE (reference sequence). The CDR3 loop is CASSLSGGTEAFF. In nucleotides, the CDR3 is TGTGCCAGCAGCCTGTCGGGGGGCACTGAAGCTTTCTTT.

The chain has TRBV3-1 (or the pseudogene TRBV3-2) and TRBJ2-5; 9 nucleotides agree with TRBD2. Germline CDR1 LGHDT, CDR2 YNNKEL (reference sequence). The trim removed 6 bases at V and 4 bases at J, leaving 3 bases unmatched. There are 13 residues in the CDR3. This CDR3 reads CASSKAGGETQYF. The CDR3 DNA sequence: TGTGCCAGCAGTAAAGCGGGGGGAGAGACCCAGTACTTC.

V usage is TRBV9 and J usage is TRBJ2-3; the D gene is possibly TRBD2 (7 bases). This CDR3 is 15 amino acids long. Trimming took off 1 base at V and 6 bases at J, with 15 bases between the two ends. CDR1 is SGDLS and CDR2 is YYNGEE in the germline V gene. The CDR3 is CASSVSGGRLDTQYF. The CDR3 nucleotides read TGTGCCAGCAGCGTATCCGGGGGGCGGTTGGATACGCAGTATTTT.

The sample holds one count of this clone. The rearrangement uses TRBV7-2 and TRBJ2-5; 8 nucleotides line up with TRBD2. Germline V gene sequence: CDR1 SGHTA, CDR2 FQGNSA. This CDR3 has 15 residues. With 3 bases clipped from V and 5 bases from J, the junction kept 8 bases outside the gene matches. The DNA of the CDR3 is TGTGCCAGCAGCTTGGCGGGAGGAGGTGGGGAGACCCAGTACTTC. This codes for CASSLAGGGGETQYF.